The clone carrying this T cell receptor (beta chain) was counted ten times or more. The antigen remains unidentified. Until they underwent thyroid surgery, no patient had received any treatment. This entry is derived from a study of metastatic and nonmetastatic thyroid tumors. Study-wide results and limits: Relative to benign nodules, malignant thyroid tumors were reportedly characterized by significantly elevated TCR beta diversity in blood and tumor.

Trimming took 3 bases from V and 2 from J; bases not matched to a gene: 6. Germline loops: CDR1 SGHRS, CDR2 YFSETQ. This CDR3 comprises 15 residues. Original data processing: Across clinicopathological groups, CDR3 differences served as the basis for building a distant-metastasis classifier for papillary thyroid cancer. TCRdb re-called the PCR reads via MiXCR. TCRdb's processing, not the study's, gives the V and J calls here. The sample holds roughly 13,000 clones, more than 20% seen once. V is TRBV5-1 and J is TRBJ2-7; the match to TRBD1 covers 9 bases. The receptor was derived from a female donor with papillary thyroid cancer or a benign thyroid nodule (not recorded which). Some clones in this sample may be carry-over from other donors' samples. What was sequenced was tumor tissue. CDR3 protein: CASSSPDRGTYEQYF. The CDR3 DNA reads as TGCGCCAGCAGCTCTCCGGACAGGGGCACCTACGAGCAGTACTTC.